This T cell receptor beta chain emerged from a study of blood T cell repertoires in COVID-19. The CDR3 has 12 amino acids. V was clipped by 6 bases and J by 8 bases; unmatched bases: 4. Here immunoSEQ multiplex PCR was the method, and the copy in TCRdb shows in-frame clones only, minus some. The sample carries over 120,000 clones, about four fifths recorded once. The chain uses TRBV12-3 or TRBV12-4 and TRBJ2-4; the match to TRBD1 covers 7 bases. Material: peripheral blood. The TCR was taken from a human donor in a cohort sampled during active COVID-19. CDR3 amino acids: CASSSTGDIQYF. The CDR3 DNA reads as TGTGCCAGCAGCAGTACAGGGGACATTCAGTACTTC.